This entry features one T cell receptor (beta chain) sequence. The sample is drawn from a study of cytomegalovirus exposure and HLA in healthy donors. V gave up 0 bases and J gave up 7 bases, with 10 bases separating them. Germline V gives CDR1 MNHEY, CDR2 SVGAGI. The CDR3 spans 14 residues. Sequenced by immunoSEQ multiplex PCR; TCRdb stores in-frame clones only, minus some. The table shows about 280,000 clones, with more than 75% occurring only once. The chain links TRBV6-5 to TRBJ1-5; the D is unclear. Specimen: PBMCs. This clonotype originated in a woman aged 18-30 years in good health and CMV-seronegative. This chain's CDR3 is CASSYSSGNQPQHF. CDR3 in DNA: TGTGCCAGCAGTTACTCGTCGGGAAACCAGCCCCAGCATTTT.